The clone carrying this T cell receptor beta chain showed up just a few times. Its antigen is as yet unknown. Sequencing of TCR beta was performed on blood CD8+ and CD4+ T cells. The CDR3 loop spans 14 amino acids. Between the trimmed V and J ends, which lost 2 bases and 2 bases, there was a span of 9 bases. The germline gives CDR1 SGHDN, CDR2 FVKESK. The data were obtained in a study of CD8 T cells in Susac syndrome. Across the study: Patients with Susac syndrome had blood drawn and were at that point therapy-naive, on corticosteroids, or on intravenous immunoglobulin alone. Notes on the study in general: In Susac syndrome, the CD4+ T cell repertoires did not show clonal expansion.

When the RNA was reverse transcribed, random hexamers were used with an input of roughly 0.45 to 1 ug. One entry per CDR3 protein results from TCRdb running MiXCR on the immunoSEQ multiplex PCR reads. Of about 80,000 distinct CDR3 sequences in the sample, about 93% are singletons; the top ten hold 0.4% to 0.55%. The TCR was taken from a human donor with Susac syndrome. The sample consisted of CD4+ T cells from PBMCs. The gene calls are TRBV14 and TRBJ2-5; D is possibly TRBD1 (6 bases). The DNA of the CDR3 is TGTGCCAGCAGCCAAAACAGGGCACAAGAGACCCAGTACTTC. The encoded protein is CASSQNRAQETQYF.